What follows are 26 T cell receptor beta chains derived from one specimen sequenced in a study of T cells in localized non-small cell lung cancer. Using immunoSEQ multiplex PCR, the repertoire was profiled, and TCRdb retains in-frame clones only, with some absent. The sample holds about 36,000 clones, roughly 87% seen once. The sample in question was peripheral blood, obtained before any cancer treatment. These receptors were obtained from a woman aged 40 to 75 with stage I lung adenocarcinoma.

V and J are TRBV5-1 and TRBJ2-5; TRBD1 agrees at 8 bases. This CDR3 has 14 amino acids. Germline lookup yields CDR1 SGHRS and CDR2 YFSETQ. V dropped 4 bases and J dropped 2; count of bases not matched to a gene: 4. The CDR3 here is CASSLGTGQETQYF. The CDR3 region has the DNA TGCGCCAGCAGCCTCGGGACAGGTCAAGAGACCCAGTACTTC.

The chain is built from TRBV4-1 and TRBJ1-1; no definite D call. Germline CDR1 MGHRA, CDR2 YSYEKL. The ends were cut back, 1 base at V and 5 bases at J, with 11 bases in the middle. This CDR3 region has 14 residues. CDR3 in amino acids: CASSQVSAGTEAFF. The CDR3 DNA reads as TGCGCCAGCAGCCAAGTAAGTGCGGGGACTGAAGCTTTCTTT.

The gene calls are TRBV28 and TRBJ1-2; D is unclear. The CDR3 is made up of 13 amino acids. Trimming removed 6 bases at V and 2 bases at J, with 10 bases between. Germline CDR1 reads MDHEN; CDR2 reads SYDVKM. CDR3 region: CASRGGNNYGYTF. The CDR3 region has the DNA TGTGCCAGCAGAGGTGGCAACAACTATGGCTACACCTTC.

This chain's CDR3 is CASTADSLNGYTF. As DNA, the CDR3 is TGTGCCAGTACCGCGGACAGTTTGAATGGCTACACCTTC. V gene TRBV19 combines with J gene TRBJ1-2; tentative D call: TRBD1 (6 bases). V lost 7 bases, J lost 6 bases, and 15 bases lay in between. The CDR3 totals 13 residues. Germline V gene data show CDR1 as LNHDA and CDR2 as SQIVND (reference sequence). Using reference TRBV19 and TRBJ1-2 for the parts outside the CDR3, the full variable domain is DGGITQSPKYLFRKEGQNVTLSCEQNLNHDAMYWYRQDPGQGLRLIYYSQIVNDFQKGDIAEGYSVSREKKESFPLTVTSAQKNPTAFYLCASTADSLNGYTFGSGTRLTVV.

The chain recombines TRBV2 with TRBJ1-2; 10 nucleotides align to TRBD1. After removal of 10 bases from V and 8 bases from J, the junction contained 7 bases not matched to a gene. Germline V lookup: CDR1 SNHLY, CDR2 FYNNEI. The CDR3 is 12 amino acids. CDR3 DNA: TGTGCCAACAACCGGGACAGGGGAGGCTACACCTTC. It codes for CANNRDRGGYTF.

V gene TRBV5-1 combines with J gene TRBJ1-1; the D is unclear. V gave up 3 bases and J gave up 4 bases, with 13 bases separating them. This CDR3 spans 14 amino acids. Germline CDR1 reads SGHRS; CDR2 reads YFSETQ. CDR3 sequence reads: CASSWVRDGTEAFF. The CDR3 DNA is TGCGCCAGCAGCTGGGTAAGAGACGGCACTGAAGCTTTCTTT. The full variable domain, with the rest looked up from reference TRBV5-1 and TRBJ1-1, is KAGVTQTPRYLIKTRGQQVTLSCSPISGHRSVSWYQQTPGQGLQFLFEYFSETQRNKGNFPGRFSGRQFSNSRSEMNVSTLELGDSALYLCASSWVRDGTEAFFGQGTRLTVV.

In this sample, this clone turned up once. The chain is built from TRBV6-5 and TRBJ2-7; TRBD1 agrees at 10 bases. Losses at the gene ends were 5 bases for V and 4 bases for J; bases not matched to a gene: 8. The CDR3 contains 15 residues. CDR1 and CDR2 (germline): MNHEY, SVGAGI. This chain's CDR3 is CASSRSDRGIYEQYF. The CDR3 bases are TGTGCCAGCAGTAGATCGGACAGGGGGATTTACGAGCAGTACTTC.

This chain connects TRBV6-1 to TRBJ1-1, with a weak D call TRBD1 (5 bases). Trimming cost V 1 base and J 5 bases, with 14 bases left between them. The CDR3 has 15 residues. The germline V gene has CDR1 MNHNS and CDR2 SASEGT. CDR3 in amino acids: CASSEDPRTRTEAFF. The CDR3 bases are TGTGCCAGCAGTGAAGATCCCCGGACAAGGACTGAAGCTTTCTTT.

The sample holds one count of this clone. The chain has TRBV30 and TRBJ1-6; D remains ambiguous. The V end lost 3 bases, the J end lost 10 bases, and 10 bases lay between the germline ends. The CDR3 has 12 amino acids. Germline-derived CDR1 and CDR2 are GTSNPN and SVGIG (reference sequence). CDR3 sequence reads: CAWSGVLSPLHF. CDR3 bases: TGTGCCTGGAGCGGGGTATTGTCACCCCTCCACTTT.

This chain links TRBV15 with TRBJ1-1; 9 bases fit TRBD1. This CDR3 has 14 amino acids. J lost 7 bases, V lost 4 bases, and 7 bases had no gene match. Germline assignment: CDR1 LNHNV and CDR2 YYDKDF (reference sequence). CDR3 coding DNA: TGTGCCACCAGCATTAGGACAGGGGTTGGTGAAGCTTTCTTT. Translation gives CATSIRTGVGEAFF.

This chain joins TRBV10-1 and TRBJ1-1; tentative D call: TRBD1 (6 bases). The germline V and J ends were trimmed by 6 bases and 10 bases, with 18 bases remaining between them. Germline V gene data show CDR1 as WNHNN and CDR2 as SYGVQD (reference sequence). The CDR3 extends over 13 amino acids. The CDR3 region is CASRDTGSGPAFF. CDR3 DNA: TGCGCCAGCAGAGACACAGGGAGCGGGCCAGCTTTCTTT.

The rearrangement uses TRBV15 and TRBJ2-5; D is perhaps TRBD1 or TRBD2 (5 bases each). Trimming took 1 base from V and 2 from J, leaving 11 bases between them. This CDR3 is built from 15 residues. The germline V gene has CDR1 LNHNV and CDR2 YYDKDF (reference sequence). As DNA, the CDR3 is TGTGCCACCAGCAGAGGGGTGGGACCTCAAGAGACCCAGTACTTC. Translating it yields CATSRGVGPQETQYF.

The rearrangement joins TRBV19 to TRBJ1-1, with D possibly TRBD1 on 5 matching bases. The V gene lost 5 bases and the J gene lost 1 base, with 11 bases spanning the gap. The germline gives CDR1 LNHDA, CDR2 SQIVND (reference sequence). The CDR3 spans 14 residues. This CDR3 is CASSWGTTNTEAFF. Here the CDR3 DNA reads TGTGCCAGTAGTTGGGGGACCACGAACACTGAAGCTTTCTTT.

V usage is TRBV5-1 and J usage is TRBJ1-1; D is possibly TRBD1 (6 bases). V lost 4 bases, J lost 6 bases, and 13 bases lay in between. This CDR3 has 13 amino acids. The germline V gene has CDR1 SGHRS and CDR2 YFSETQ. For the CDR3, the DNA is TGCGCCAGCAGCCCTTTAGGACAGTCTGAAGCTTTCTTT. Translated, it gives CASSPLGQSEAFF.

The chain carries TRBV9 and TRBJ2-5; TRBD2 agrees at 11 bases. This CDR3 region has 15 residues. The V gene's germline CDR1 is SGDLS and CDR2 YYNGEE. V lost 3 bases and J lost 4; bases outside the gene matches: 5. The chain's CDR3 is CASSARGTSGETQYF. Written as DNA, the CDR3 is TGTGCCAGCAGCGCCAGAGGGACTAGCGGAGAGACCCAGTACTTC.

This clone was counted only a few times. This same CDR3 is encoded by further DNA sequences in the sample. V gene TRBV10-2 combines with J gene TRBJ1-5; D is unresolved. The CDR3 runs 13 residues. Germline V CDR1 and CDR2: WSHSY, SAAADI. Trimming shortened V by 7 bases and J by 3 bases, and 10 bases separated the two germline ends. The chain's CDR3 is CASNQFNNQPQHF. DNA of the CDR3: TGCGCCAGCAATCAGTTTAACAATCAGCCCCAGCATTTT.

The chain joins TRBV5-8 to TRBJ1-1, with a possible D match to TRBD1 (6 bases). V dropped 4 bases and J dropped 3 bases, with 13 bases sitting between them. CDR3 length: 14 residues. The germline gives CDR1 SGHTS, CDR2 YDEGEE. In DNA form, the CDR3 reads TGTGCCAGCAGCCTAGGGGGTTATGACACTGAAGCTTTCTTT. This encodes CASSLGGYDTEAFF.

The genes are TRBV28 and TRBJ1-5; 7 bases are shared with TRBD1. The CDR3 has 15 residues. Losses at the gene ends were 3 bases for V and 5 bases for J; bases not matched to a gene: 7. Germline V gene data show CDR1 as MDHEN and CDR2 as SYDVKM. The CDR3 DNA follows: TGTGCCAGCAGTTTGGGAGACAGGGCCTATCAGCCCCAGCATTTT. Its translation is CASSLGDRAYQPQHF. The full variable domain, completed using reference TRBV28 and TRBJ1-5, is DVKVTQSSRYLVKRTGEKVFLECVQDMDHENMFWYRQDPGLGLRLIYFSYDVKMKEKGDIPEGYSVSREKKERFSLILESASTNQTSMYLCASSLGDRAYQPQHFGDGTRLSIL.

This chain joins TRBV4-2 and TRBJ2-5, with 7 bases aligning to TRBD2. V lost 2 bases to trimming and J lost 5 bases; unmatched junction nucleotides: 5. Germline V gives CDR1 LGHNA, CDR2 YNFKEQ. CDR3 length equals 14 residues. The CDR3 loop reads CASSQKRGGETQYF. The CDR3 nucleotides read TGTGCCAGCAGCCAAAAACGGGGAGGGGAGACCCAGTACTTC.

This chain connects TRBV5-1 to TRBJ2-5; unclear D gene. With 4 bases removed from V and 1 base from J, the gap between germline ends came to 11 bases. The CDR3 covers 14 residues. Germline CDR1 and CDR2: SGHRS and YFSETQ. The CDR3 reads CASSSGQVQETQYF. The CDR3 DNA sequence: TGCGCCAGCAGCAGTGGGCAGGTCCAAGAGACCCAGTACTTC.

The chain links TRBV6-1 to TRBJ2-6, with D perhaps matching TRBD1 (6 bases). Trimming removed 10 bases from V and 7 bases from J, with 14 bases in between. Germline CDR1 MNHNS, CDR2 SASEGT. This CDR3 has 13 amino acids. This CDR3 is CATTGNYANVLTF. The CDR3, as DNA: TGTGCCACCACAGGGAACTACGCCAACGTCCTGACTTTC.

This clone showed up just a few times. The chain has TRBV7-8 and TRBJ1-1; D remains ambiguous. Trimming removed 6 bases at V and 8 bases at J, with 13 bases between. The CDR3 is made up of 12 amino acids. The germline gives CDR1 SGHVS, CDR2 FQNEAQ. CDR3 in amino acids: CASSLNRQEAFF. The CDR3 DNA is TGTGCCAGCAGTCTTAATAGGCAGGAAGCTTTCTTT. Supplemented by reference TRBV7-8 and TRBJ1-1, the full variable domain reads GAGVSQSPRYKVAKRGQDVALRCDPISGHVSLFWYQQALGQGPEFLTYFQNEAQLDKSGLPSDRFFAERPEGSVSTLKIQRTQQEDSAVYLCASSLNRQEAFFGQGTRLTVV.

The J gene is TRBJ2-1, the V gene TRBV18; 15 bases agree with TRBD2. Germline V CDR1 and CDR2: KGHSH, LQKENI. This CDR3 contains 15 residues. Trimming at V came to 4 bases and at J to 11 bases, leaving 6 bases not matched to a gene. The CDR3 protein is CASSRTSGGDIKQFF. The CDR3 DNA is TGTGCCAGCTCACGGACTAGCGGGGGGGACATAAAGCAGTTCTTC.

The V call is TRBV7-3, the J call TRBJ2-1; 9 bases are shared with TRBD1. Germline V gives CDR1 SGHTA, CDR2 FQGTGA. V lost 4 bases, J lost 6 bases, and 13 bases stayed unmatched. This CDR3 region has 17 residues. CDR3 protein: CASSWGQGKGLTNEQFF. The CDR3 nucleotides read TGTGCCAGCAGCTGGGGACAGGGCAAAGGATTAACCAATGAGCAGTTCTTC.

The genes are TRBV6-1 and TRBJ1-5, with D perhaps matching TRBD1 (6 bases). Germline CDR1 and CDR2: MNHNS and SASEGT. There are 13 residues in the CDR3. V lost 7 bases, J lost 6 bases, and 13 bases lay in between. The CDR3 DNA reads TGTGCCAGCAACCCAAGGGGGGGTCAGCCCCAGCATTTT. Encoded protein: CASNPRGGQPQHF.

This clone was picked up one time. This chain uses TRBV9 with TRBJ1-4; D possibly corresponds to TRBD1 (5 bases). CDR1 and CDR2 from the germline V gene are SGDLS and YYNGEE. There are 14 residues in the CDR3. Trimming removed 2 bases from V and 8 bases from J, with 13 bases in between. The CDR3 here is CASSVGTLEEKLFF. In nucleotides, the CDR3 is TGTGCCAGCAGCGTCGGGACTCTTGAGGAAAAACTGTTTTTT.